These T cell receptor beta chains were read from a single sample in a study of Tregs in tolerant kidney transplant recipients. The assay was immunoSEQ multiplex PCR, and TCRdb's table has in-frame clones only and misses some. In the table there are some 100,000 clones, around 91% of which are singletons. The sample taken for sequencing was CD4+ T cells from blood. The receptors originated from a human donor in good health. The CDR3 runs from the conserved cysteine through the conserved F or W. The D gene is left open where the match is weak. Clone size is given for some rows only: seen once, a few or many times, or a class if the clone is expanded.

cdr3_nt cdr3_aa d_call j_call v_call clone_size
TGTGCCAGCAGCCGACAGGGTTACTATGGCTACACCTTC CASSRQGYYGYTF TRBD1 TRBJ1-2 TRBV27 NA
TGTGCCAGCAGTCCGAACAGGGGGAGGACTAATGAAAAACTGTTTTTT CASSPNRGRTNEKLFF TRBD1 TRBJ1-4 TRBV27 NA
TGCGCCAGCAGCCAAGCTGGCGCCTTGAACACTGAAGCTTTCTTT CASSQAGALNTEAFF NA TRBJ1-1 TRBV4-1 NA
TGTGCCAGCTCACCGACTAGCGGGAGAACTAGGAATGAGCAGTTCTTC CASSPTSGRTRNEQFF TRBD2 TRBJ2-1 TRBV18 NA
TGTGCCAGCAGCACCCCGGTTTCTCCTAGCACAGATACGCAGTATTTT CASSTPVSPSTDTQYF NA TRBJ2-3 TRBV7-3 NA
TGTGCCAGTAGGACCTTACAGAGCCCGATGGGCGAGCAGTTCTTC CASRTLQSPMGEQFF NA TRBJ2-1 TRBV19 NA
TGTGCCAGTAGTATGGGGGTCGGGGAGCTGTTTTTT CASSMGVGELFF NA TRBJ2-2 TRBV19 NA
TGTGCCAGTAGTACAACAGGAGGATATAGCAATCAGCCCCAGCATTTT CASSTTGGYSNQPQHF NA TRBJ1-5 TRBV19 NA
TGTGCCATCAGCGGGACTAGCGGGACCTACGAGCAGTACTTC CAISGTSGTYEQYF TRBD2 TRBJ2-7 TRBV10-3 NA
TGCGCCAGCAGCTCTATGCAGGGACTCCAAGAGACCCAGTACTTC CASSSMQGLQETQYF NA TRBJ2-5 TRBV5-1 NA
TGTGCCAGCACCCCCGGGTCAGCGGGAGGGCCCTACGAGCAGTACTTC CASTPGSAGGPYEQYF TRBD2 TRBJ2-7 TRBV5-4 NA
TGTGCCAGCAGTCGAATTGGACAGCTGAACACTGAAGCTTTCTTT CASSRIGQLNTEAFF NA TRBJ1-1 TRBV6-5 NA
TGTGCCAGCAGGGCCGGGACCGTTTCGGCCCTCCACTTT CASRAGTVSALHF NA TRBJ1-6 TRBV2 NA
TGTGCCAGCAGTGAATTAGGCCCCCGGACAGATACGCAGTATTTT CASSELGPRTDTQYF NA TRBJ2-3 TRBV25-1 NA
TGTGCCAGCAGTGAAGCGGACCTCTTCTACGAGCAGTACTTC CASSEADLFYEQYF NA TRBJ2-7 TRBV6-1 NA
TGTGCCAGCAGGACACAGGGGACTAATGAAAAACTGTTTTTT CASRTQGTNEKLFF TRBD1 TRBJ1-4 TRBV2 NA
TGTGCCAGCATCGGGGGATGGAGACTAGTGTACAATGAGCAGTTCTTC CASIGGWRLVYNEQFF NA TRBJ2-1 TRBV2 NA
TGTGCCAGCAGCTTTGAATTGGGAGGCTACACCTTC CASSFELGGYTF NA TRBJ1-2 TRBV7-2 NA
TGTGCCAGCAGCAGTGGGGGCCAGGGGAACTATGGCTACACCTTC CASSSGGQGNYGYTF NA TRBJ1-2 TRBV5-6 NA
TGTGCCAGCACACGTGTCGGGACTAGCGGGCCGAATACGCAGTATTTT CASTRVGTSGPNTQYF TRBD2 TRBJ2-3 TRBV11-2 NA
TGCGCCAGCAGCCTAACTAGCGGGCAAGAGACCCAGTACTTC CASSLTSGQETQYF TRBD2 TRBJ2-5 TRBV5-1 NA
TGTGCCAGCAATGGGGGGGAGACAGATACGCAGTATTTT CASNGGETDTQYF TRBD2 TRBJ2-3 TRBV27 NA
TGCGCCAGCAGCCTCGGGGCTGGAGGGAATGAGCAGTTCTTC CASSLGAGGNEQFF NA TRBJ2-1 TRBV5-1 NA
TGTGCCAGCAGTTCCCCCGACCAGTTCTATGGCTACACCTTC CASSSPDQFYGYTF NA TRBJ1-2 TRBV6-1 NA
TGTGCCATCAGCGGGGACAGGGGCGCCCGTATCTCTGGGGCCAACGTCCTGACTTTC CAISGDRGARISGANVLTF TRBD1 TRBJ2-6 TRBV10-3 NA
TGTGCCAGCAGCCTCCCCCGGAGGCTCGACGTGGACAATGAGCAGTTCTTC CASSLPRRLDVDNEQFF NA TRBJ2-1 TRBV7-9 few
TGTGCCAGCAGTCTTACAAGGGGCAATCAGCCCCAGCATTTT CASSLTRGNQPQHF NA TRBJ1-5 TRBV2 NA